A single sample is the source of the 20 T cell receptor beta chains below, sequenced in a study of T cell responses to AZD1222 COVID-19 vaccine. Assay used: immunoSEQ multiplex PCR; TCRdb lists only in-frame clones, some missing. The sample lists 130,000 or so clones, more than 85% occurring once. The sample consisted of peripheral blood, taken on day 0 of MenACWY control vaccination. Receptors were obtained from an adult in good health.

The chain combines TRBV28 with TRBJ1-6; D ambiguous. The germline CDR1 and CDR2 sequences are MDHEN and SYDVKM. The V end was cut by 2 bases, the J end by 0 bases, with 17 bases between. This CDR3 has 19 amino acids. DNA of the CDR3: TGTGCCAGCAGTTTAGTAAAATTAGAGGGAAGCTCCTATAATTCACCCCTCCACTTT. Protein product: CASSLVKLEGSSYNSPLHF.

The chain recombines TRBV11-2 with TRBJ2-7, with D unclear. Germline CDR1 reads SGHAT; CDR2 reads FQNNGV. CDR3 size: 13 residues. The germline V and J ends were trimmed by 4 bases and 7 bases, with 14 bases remaining between them. CDR3 protein: CASSSRPVGEQYF. The CDR3 nucleotides read TGTGCCAGCAGCTCTCGACCTGTAGGTGAGCAGTACTTC.

This chain uses TRBV9 with TRBJ1-2, with a tentative D call TRBD1 (5 bases). Per germline, CDR1 SGDLS and CDR2 YYNGEE. Trimming stripped 0 bases from V and 6 bases from J, with 15 bases between. This CDR3 is 15 amino acids long. The CDR3: CASSVDQGVVDGYTF. The CDR3, as DNA: TGTGCCAGCAGCGTAGACCAGGGAGTCGTTGATGGCTACACCTTC.

This clone was seen only once. In nucleotides, the CDR3 is TGTGCCAGCAGCCGGGGAGAGAATCAGCCCCAGCATTTT. Its protein is CASSRGENQPQHF. This rearrangement joins TRBV27 to TRBJ1-5, with D unresolved. Germline lookup yields CDR1 MNHEY and CDR2 SMNVEV (reference sequence). V dropped 6 bases and J dropped 4 bases, with 10 bases sitting between them. This CDR3 has 13 residues.

The V gene is TRBV4-1, the J gene TRBJ1-1; no definite D call. V was clipped by 3 bases and J by 10 bases, with 18 bases between them. The CDR3 extends over 14 amino acids. Germline values: CDR1 MGHRA, CDR2 YSYEKL. The CDR3 loop reads CASSHGPTKAGAFF. In DNA, the CDR3 is TGCGCCAGCAGCCACGGACCGACAAAAGCGGGAGCTTTCTTT.

The gene calls are TRBV19 and TRBJ1-5; D gene unclear. In germline, CDR1 is LNHDA, CDR2 SQIVND (reference sequence). The CDR3 is 16 residues long. The V and J ends lost 7 bases and 4 bases respectively, with 20 bases between them. The CDR3 DNA sequence: TGTGCCAGTACCTCTACGTACAGCCAGCTAAATCAGCCCCAGCATTTT. Its translation: CASTSTYSQLNQPQHF.

The chain combines TRBV9 with TRBJ2-1; 7 bases map to TRBD1. Germline-derived CDR1 and CDR2 are SGDLS and YYNGEE. The CDR3 length is 16 residues. Germline trimming cut 3 bases from V and 6 bases from J; bases unmatched to any gene: 12. CDR3: CASSAMGQSMINEQFF. The CDR3 DNA reads as TGTGCCAGCAGCGCCATGGGACAGTCAATGATCAATGAGCAGTTCTTC.

V usage is TRBV4-2 and J usage is TRBJ1-1; possible D gene TRBD1, 6 bases. V lost 0 bases, J lost 2 bases, and 19 bases lay in between. Germline assignment: CDR1 LGHNA and CDR2 YNFKEQ. CDR3 size: 18 residues. In DNA form, the CDR3 reads TGTGCCAGCAGCCAAGAAATGAGGGGGGCGGCAAGAAACACTGAAGCTTTCTTT. It encodes CASSQEMRGAARNTEAFF.

The rearrangement links TRBV27 to TRBJ2-7; tentatively, D is TRBD1 or TRBD2 (5 bases each). Trimming left V 5 bases short and J 1 base short, with 18 bases between. CDR3 length: 16 residues. Germline V CDR1 and CDR2: MNHEY, SMNVEV (reference sequence). The chain's CDR3 is CASSPSSGTPSYEQYF. The CDR3 DNA reads TGTGCCAGCAGTCCGAGTTCCGGGACGCCGTCCTACGAGCAGTACTTC.

The chain employs TRBV7-2 and TRBJ1-2; TRBD1 aligns across 7 bases. From germline, CDR1 is SGHTA and CDR2 FQGNSA. CDR3 length equals 13 residues. The junction had 1 base not matched to a gene; V was cut back by 4 bases and J by 2 bases. The CDR3 DNA is TGTGCCAGCAGCTGGGGACAGAACTATGGCTACACCTTC. Translated, it gives CASSWGQNYGYTF.

The chain employs TRBV28 and TRBJ1-5, with 7 bases identical to TRBD1. This CDR3 spans 13 amino acids. J was trimmed by 6 bases and V by 2 bases; bases with no gene match: 1. Germline CDR1 is MDHEN and CDR2 is SYDVKM. The CDR3 loop is CASSLTGVQPQHF. Written as DNA, the CDR3 is TGTGCCAGCAGTTTAACAGGGGTTCAGCCCCAGCATTTT.

This rearrangement joins TRBV19 to TRBJ1-1, with TRBD1 matching 8 bases. V dropped 4 bases and J dropped 3; count of bases not matched to a gene: 7. The germline CDR1 and CDR2 sequences are LNHDA and SQIVND (reference sequence). The CDR3 has 15 residues. In nucleotides, the CDR3 is TGTGCCAGTAGTAAAAGTGGGACAGGAGACACTGAAGCTTTCTTT. This gives the protein CASSKSGTGDTEAFF.

This clone was counted a single time. The V and J genes are TRBV19 and TRBJ1-1, with 9 bases aligning to TRBD1. Trimming removed 5 bases from V and 4 bases from J; junction bases left unmatched: 8. The CDR3 contains 15 residues. Germline CDR1 reads LNHDA; CDR2 reads SQIVND (reference sequence). The CDR3 spells CASSAVQGAVTEAFF. CDR3 sequence (DNA): TGTGCCAGTAGTGCCGTACAGGGGGCCGTCACTGAAGCTTTCTTT.

V and J are TRBV19 and TRBJ1-2; 8 bases are a match to TRBD1. The germline V gene has CDR1 LNHDA and CDR2 SQIVND (reference sequence). The CDR3 spans 12 residues. Trimming took 8 bases from V and 5 from J; bases not matched to a gene: 4. The CDR3 DNA reads as TGTGCCAGTGCCCAGGGGGCGTATGGCTACACCTTC. This codes for CASAQGAYGYTF.

This chain uses TRBV3-1 (or the pseudogene TRBV3-2) with TRBJ1-6; possible D gene TRBD1, 5 bases. The V gene's germline CDR1 is LGHDT and CDR2 YNNKEL (reference sequence). The CDR3 covers 11 residues. The V end was cut by 3 bases, the J end by 12 bases, with 6 bases between. CDR3 sequence (DNA): TGTGCCAGCAGCCACGGGGGACCCCTCCACTTT. Its protein is CASSHGGPLHF.

This chain uses TRBV27 with TRBJ1-2; no definite D call. V shed 5 bases and J shed 5 bases, with 24 bases lying between them. This CDR3 is 17 amino acids long. CDR1 and CDR2 (germline): MNHEY, SMNVEV (reference sequence). CDR3 DNA: TGTGCCAGCAGTCCCTCCTCCTACACCCTCCTACGATATGGCTACACCTTC. Residues: CASSPSSYTLLRYGYTF.

CDR3 DNA sequence: TGCGCCAGCAGCTTGACAGGACCGCAGGGGGCGCTAAACACTGAAGCTTTCTTT. Its protein product is CASSLTGPQGALNTEAFF. J is TRBJ1-1 and V is TRBV5-1; 8 positions agree with TRBD1. The V gene's germline CDR1 is SGHRS and CDR2 YFSETQ. This CDR3 has 18 residues. Trimming took 1 base from V and 2 from J; bases not matched to a gene: 13. The full variable domain, in which reference TRBV5-1 and TRBJ1-1 provide the parts outside the CDR3, is KAGVTQTPRYLIKTRGQQVTLSCSPISGHRSVSWYQQTPGQGLQFLFEYFSETQRNKGNFPGRFSGRQFSNSRSEMNVSTLELGDSALYLCASSLTGPQGALNTEAFFGQGTRLTVV.

This chain links TRBV19 with TRBJ2-2; D not resolved. V was clipped by 6 bases and J by 7 bases, with 12 bases between them. From germline, CDR1 is LNHDA and CDR2 SQIVND (reference sequence). CDR3 length equals 13 residues. The CDR3 DNA follows: TGTGCCAGTAGCGATGACCGGAACGGGGAGCTGTTTTTT. Translated, it gives CASSDDRNGELFF.

The chain carries TRBV5-1 and TRBJ1-2; D is unresolved. The CDR3 sequence is 13 residues long. V was pared by 1 base and J by 6 bases, with 10 bases between. Germline CDR1 is SGHRS and CDR2 is YFSETQ. The CDR3 protein is CASSLITDDGYTF. In DNA, the CDR3 is TGCGCCAGCAGCTTGATTACAGACGATGGCTACACCTTC.

The V gene is TRBV4-1, the J gene TRBJ2-3; 9 positions agree with TRBD2. Trimming removed 0 bases from V and 5 bases from J; junction bases left unmatched: 6. The CDR3 runs to 16 residues. Germline V gene lookup returns CDR1 MGHRA and CDR2 YSYEKL. The CDR3 DNA reads as TGCGCCAGCAGCCAAGAGGCTAGCGGGGTTGAAGATACGCAGTATTTT. Protein sequence: CASSQEASGVEDTQYF.